This note documents a single TCR beta chain sequence. The data were taken from a study of blood T cell repertoires in COVID-19. The CDR3 is made up of 13 amino acids. The germline gives CDR1 SNHLY, CDR2 FYNNEI. V was cut by 8 bases and J by 2 bases, with 13 bases left in between. The repertoire was sequenced with immunoSEQ multiplex PCR; TCRdb's copy has only in-frame clones and lacks some. The table records some 240,000 clones, around 83% of them present only once. V is TRBV2 and J is TRBJ2-7; perhaps TRBD1 as D (6 bases). This TCR was recovered from a woman between 35 and 50 years old who had recovered from COVID-19. The source material was peripheral blood. CDR3: CASQYRVAYEQYF. CDR3 bases: TGTGCCAGCCAGTACAGGGTAGCCTACGAGCAGTACTTC.